A selection of T cell receptor beta chains follows, all from one sample in a study of Ad26.COV2.S vaccination and SARS-CoV-2 variants. The protocol was immunoSEQ multiplex PCR, while the TCRdb copy is restricted to in-frame clones and leaves out a portion. This table holds about 430,000 clones, 75% to 95% found once. Sequenced material: peripheral blood, taken in a trial of Ad26.COV2.S vaccine versus placebo. These receptors came from a person aged 18-60 years who received the Ad26.COV2.S COVID-19 vaccine or a placebo. CDR3s include the opening cysteine and the closing phenylalanine or tryptophan. D genes are given only for firm matches. Size is stated for part of the rows, as once, few or many counts, or as a class when the clone is expanded.

>-|TRBJ2-3|TRBV3-1/TRBV3-2|TRBD2
CASSQGVLAGFTDTQYF
TGTGCCAGCAGCCAAGGCGTACTAGCGGGGTTCACAGATACGCAGTATTTT
>-|TRBJ1-3|TRBV29-1|TRBD1
CSVWTGAGGNTIYF
TGCAGCGTTTGGACAGGGGCGGGTGGAAACACCATATATTTT
>-|TRBJ2-2|TRBV28|-
CASSRQKLTFGIFGELFF
TGTGCCAGCAGTCGCCAAAAGCTCACTTTCGGGATTTTTGGGGAGCTGTTTTTT
>-|TRBJ1-2|TRBV4-3|-
CASSQGGTEDFYGYTF
TGCGCCAGCAGCCAAGGGGGGACGGAGGACTTTTATGGCTACACCTTC
>-|TRBJ2-7|TRBV10-3|TRBD1
CAISGGQVKGEQYF
TGTGCCATCAGTGGGGGACAGGTTAAAGGCGAGCAGTACTTC
>-|TRBJ2-2|TRBV2|TRBD2
CASSEVTSEEGKLFF
TGTGCCAGCAGTGAAGTAACTAGCGAGGAGGGGAAGCTGTTTTTT
>-|TRBJ2-1|TRBV5-1|-
CASSVVQGLNEQFF
TGCGCCAGCAGCGTGGTACAGGGACTCAATGAGCAGTTCTTC
>once|TRBJ2-1|TRBV2|-
CASTVSYNEQFF
TGTGCCAGCACCGTTTCCTACAATGAGCAGTTCTTC
>-|TRBJ2-5|TRBV27|TRBD2
CASSFRAGAQETQYF
TGTGCCAGCAGTTTTCGTGCGGGAGCTCAAGAGACCCAGTACTTC
>-|TRBJ2-1|TRBV7-8|-
CASSLTSLSYNEQFF
TGTGCCAGCAGCCTTACTAGCTTATCCTACAATGAGCAGTTCTTC
>-|TRBJ2-2|TRBV7-6|-
CASSRASAPGPGELFF
TGTGCCAGCAGCCGCGCTAGCGCCCCAGGACCCGGGGAGCTGTTTTTT
>-|TRBJ2-2|TRBV6-2/TRBV6-3|-
CASSYFQSSGELFF
TGTGCCAGCAGTTACTTCCAGAGTTCCGGGGAGCTGTTTTTT
>few|TRBJ1-1|TRBV5-4|TRBD1
CASSWETGVAFF
TGTGCCAGCAGCTGGGAGACAGGGGTAGCTTTCTTT
>-|TRBJ2-1|TRBV12-3/TRBV12-4|-
CASSPGLYEQFF
TGTGCCAGCAGCCCGGGTCTGTATGAGCAGTTCTTC
>-|TRBJ2-5|TRBV6-5|TRBD1
CASSYSGQGGETQYF
TGTGCCAGCAGTTACAGTGGACAGGGGGGAGAGACCCAGTACTTC
>-|TRBJ2-1|TRBV12-3/TRBV12-4|-
CASTRNVPEQFF
TGTGCCAGCACCCGGAACGTCCCTGAGCAGTTCTTC
>-|TRBJ2-5|TRBV6-5|TRBD2
CASRVSGRKETQYF
TGTGCCAGCAGGGTTAGCGGGAGAAAAGAGACCCAGTACTTC
>-|TRBJ2-3|TRBV30|-
CAWTQGGDTQYF
TGTGCCTGGACACAGGGTGGAGATACGCAGTATTTT
>few|TRBJ2-7|TRBV20-1|-
CSARAGYEQYF
TGCAGTGCTAGAGCGGGGTACGAGCAGTACTTC
>-|TRBJ2-7|TRBV7-2|TRBD2
CASSFGGTSGAYEQYF
TGTGCCAGCAGCTTCGGGGGGACTAGCGGAGCCTACGAGCAGTACTTC
>-|TRBJ2-7|TRBV12-5|TRBD2
CASGRTSGSNLNYEQYF
TGTGCTAGTGGTCGAACTAGCGGGAGTAACCTAAACTACGAGCAGTACTTC
>-|TRBJ2-1|TRBV27|TRBD1
CASSWTGTSYNEQFF
TGTGCCAGCAGTTGGACAGGAACCTCCTACAATGAGCAGTTCTTC
>-|TRBJ2-7|TRBV7-2|-
CASSLGPSASYEQYF
TGTGCCAGCAGCTTAGGTCCTAGCGCCTCCTACGAGCAGTACTTC
>-|TRBJ2-5|TRBV7-2|-
CASSKGGASGGETQYF
TGTGCCAGCAGTAAAGGGGGAGCAAGCGGAGGGGAGACCCAGTACTTC
>few|TRBJ1-1|TRBV7-3|-
CASSSGGVNTEAFF
TGTGCCAGCAGCTCCGGTGGGGTAAACACTGAAGCTTTCTTT
>-|TRBJ2-7|TRBV5-8|-
CASSGRVTVPYEQYF
TGTGCCAGCAGCGGCAGGGTTACAGTGCCCTACGAGCAGTACTTC
>-|TRBJ2-1|TRBV2|-
CASRALRAPRNEQFF
TGTGCCAGCAGAGCTCTACGGGCCCCTCGGAATGAGCAGTTCTTC
>-|TRBJ1-5|TRBV7-8|-
CASSVHSNQPQHF
TGTGCCAGCAGCGTACATAGCAATCAGCCCCAGCATTTT
>-|TRBJ2-1|TRBV3-1/TRBV3-2|TRBD1
CASSPTGQYNEQFF
TGTGCCAGCAGCCCAACGGGACAGTACAATGAGCAGTTCTTC
>-|TRBJ2-3|TRBV10-3|TRBD2
CAISESGTSGRSDF
TGTGCCATCAGTGAGTCGGGCACTAGCGGGAGATCGGATTTT
>-|TRBJ2-1|TRBV29-1|-
CSVGLSGNGEQFF
TGCAGCGTTGGATTGTCAGGGAATGGTGAGCAGTTCTTC
>-|TRBJ2-6|TRBV28|-
CASSKTNVVRRANVLTF
TGTGCCAGCTCCAAAACAAATGTCGTTCGTAGGGCCAACGTCCTGACTTTC
>-|TRBJ2-2|TRBV7-8|TRBD1
CASSPRQGANTGELFF
TGTGCCAGCAGCCCCCGACAGGGGGCGAACACCGGGGAGCTGTTTTTT
>-|TRBJ1-1|TRBV2|TRBD1
CASRQGWRTEAFF
TGTGCCAGCAGACAGGGGTGGAGGACTGAAGCTTTCTTT
>-|TRBJ2-7|TRBV6-5|-
CASRRSWSPGEQYF
TGTGCCAGCAGACGATCATGGAGCCCTGGGGAGCAGTACTTC
>-|TRBJ2-7|TRBV27|TRBD2
CASSYFSGLAGHEQYF
TGTGCCAGCAGTTACTTCTCGGGACTAGCGGGCCACGAGCAGTACTTC
>-|TRBJ2-3|TRBV11-3|-
CASSPGLSTDTQYF
TGTGCCAGCAGCCCAGGGTTGTCCACAGATACGCAGTATTTT
>-|TRBJ2-5|TRBV6-5|-
CASSYGGAVRTQYF
TGTGCCAGCAGTTACGGGGGGGCCGTCAGGACCCAGTACTTC
>-|TRBJ2-1|TRBV27|TRBD2
CASSPTVSEREDSYNEQFF
TGTGCCAGCAGTCCGACCGTTTCCGAGCGGGAGGACTCCTACAATGAGCAGTTCTTC
>-|TRBJ2-5|TRBV14|-
CASSPSGPPYF
TGTGCCAGCAGCCCCTCAGGCCCGCCCTACTTC
>-|TRBJ2-3|TRBV20-1|-
CSASGDFLSTDTQYF
TGCAGTGCTAGTGGCGACTTTCTCAGCACAGATACGCAGTATTTT
>once|TRBJ2-1|TRBV3-1/TRBV3-2|TRBD2
CASRHSGRGDYNEQFF
TGTGCCAGCAGGCACAGCGGGAGGGGTGACTACAATGAGCAGTTCTTC
>many|TRBJ2-7|TRBV19|-
CASSMLRDGIGYEQYF
TGTGCCAGTAGTATGCTGCGGGATGGGATCGGTTACGAGCAGTACTTC
>-|TRBJ2-7|TRBV9|-
CASSTGPLRTYEQYF
TGTGCCAGCAGCACCGGACCCCTCCGGACCTACGAGCAGTACTTC
>-|TRBJ2-2|TRBV2|-
CAGRLENTGELFF
TGTGCCGGAAGACTAGAGAACACCGGGGAGCTGTTTTTT
>few|TRBJ2-2|TRBV28|-
CASSSGQNTGELFF
TGTGCCAGCAGTTCGGGACAGAACACCGGGGAGCTGTTTTTT
>-|TRBJ2-7|TRBV19|-
CASSFQQSPPYEQYF
TGTGCCAGTAGTTTCCAACAGTCCCCCCCATACGAGCAGTACTTC
>few|TRBJ1-1|TRBV7-9|-
CASSPILQGGTEAFF
TGTGCCAGCAGCCCCATCCTCCAGGGTGGGACTGAAGCTTTCTTT
>-|TRBJ1-5|TRBV24-1|-
CATSDSRQYNQPQHF
TGTGCCACCAGTGACTCCCGACAGTACAATCAGCCCCAGCATTTT
>-|TRBJ2-2|TRBV5-1|-
CASSLFGLGTGELFF
TGCGCCAGCAGCTTGTTCGGGCTCGGCACCGGGGAGCTGTTTTTT
>-|TRBJ1-2|TRBV19|TRBD1
CASTTGQLLNYGYTF
TGTGCCAGTACCACGGGACAGCTCCTTAACTATGGCTACACCTTC
>-|TRBJ2-7|TRBV7-2|-
CASSLGTGRDYEQYF
TGTGCCAGCAGCCTAGGTACAGGCAGAGACTACGAGCAGTACTTC
>few|TRBJ2-7|TRBV7-9|-
CASSLSGSEQYF
TGTGCCAGCAGCTTAAGCGGCTCCGAGCAGTACTTC
>-|TRBJ2-4|TRBV6-5|TRBD1
CASRGQGLQYF
TGTGCCAGCAGGGGACAGGGGCTTCAGTACTTC
>-|TRBJ2-7|TRBV19|TRBD1
CASSVQGLTYEQYF
TGTGCCAGTAGTGTACAGGGGTTAACCTACGAGCAGTACTTC
>-|TRBJ2-1|TRBV18|TRBD1
CASSPLTTGGSSYNEQFF
TGTGCCAGCTCACCACTCACAACAGGGGGTAGCTCCTACAATGAGCAGTTCTTC
>-|TRBJ2-1|TRBV24-1|TRBD2
CATSDGGGPRGEQFF
TGTGCCACCAGTGATGGGGGAGGGCCTCGGGGTGAGCAGTTCTTC
>-|TRBJ2-5|TRBV4-1|-
CASSQVQQWETQYF
TGCGCCAGCAGCCAAGTTCAGCAGTGGGAGACCCAGTACTTC
>-|TRBJ1-2|TRBV6-2/TRBV6-3|TRBD1
CASSYSYRGRIDYGYTF
TGTGCCAGCAGTTACTCCTACAGGGGGCGCATAGACTATGGCTACACCTTC
>-|TRBJ1-1|TRBV7-9|-
CASSLNPGSNTEAFF
TGTGCCAGCAGCTTAAATCCCGGGTCGAACACTGAAGCTTTCTTT